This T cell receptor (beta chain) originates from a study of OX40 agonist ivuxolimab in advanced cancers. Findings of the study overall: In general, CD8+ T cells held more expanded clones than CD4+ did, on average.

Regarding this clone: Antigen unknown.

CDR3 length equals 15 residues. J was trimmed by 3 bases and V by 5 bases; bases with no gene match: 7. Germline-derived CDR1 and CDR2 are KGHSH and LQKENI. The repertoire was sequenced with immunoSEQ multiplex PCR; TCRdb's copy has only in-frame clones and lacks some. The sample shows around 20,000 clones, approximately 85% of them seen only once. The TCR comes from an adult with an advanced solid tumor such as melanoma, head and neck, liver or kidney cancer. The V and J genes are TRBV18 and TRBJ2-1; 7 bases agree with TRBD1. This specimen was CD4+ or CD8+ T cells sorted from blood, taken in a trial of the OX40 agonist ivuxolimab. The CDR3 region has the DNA TGTGCCAGCTCAGGGACAGTCCGACACTACAATGAGCAGTTCTTC. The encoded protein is CASSGTVRHYNEQFF.